The clone carrying this T cell receptor (beta chain) was picked up a small number of times. Its antigen is undetermined. These data belong to a study of identical twins. Points from the study as a whole: Twin-shared out-of-frame alpha sequences showed excess low generation probability.

CDR1 and CDR2 (germline): SEHNR, FQNEAQ (reference sequence). This CDR3 has 14 residues. V lost 1 base and J 1 base, leaving 6 bases between the germline ends. Template switching supplied a universal primer site; unique molecular identifiers were carried on the cDNA. From the 5' RACE reads, TCRdb called clonotypes with MiXCR, one entry per CDR3 protein. The data contain about 810,000 distinct CDR3 sequences, approximately 13% of them singletons. These same data were also listed under a study on yellow fever vaccine responses in identical twins.

The genes are TRBV7-9 and TRBJ2-3; D gene uncertain. The source of this sequence is a woman in her late teens or twenties in good health. Source material: PBMCs. CDR3 sequence reads: CASSLDDGTDTQYF. The CDR3 DNA is TGTGCCAGCAGCTTAGATGACGGCACAGATACGCAGTATTTT.